This T cell receptor beta chain was sequenced during a study of blood T cell repertoires in COVID-19. As for the study in general: The cDNA or gDNA used as material had been derived from T cells, B-cell-depleted T cells, or PBMCs.

There are 14 residues in the CDR3. From germline, CDR1 is MNHNS and CDR2 SASEGT. The V gene end was trimmed by 1 base and the J gene end by 10 bases; junction bases not matched to a gene: 4. Sequenced by immunoSEQ multiplex PCR; TCRdb stores in-frame clones only, minus some. The repertoire holds tens of thousands of clones, with around nine tenths as singletons. The chain combines TRBV6-1 with TRBJ1-6, with TRBD1 matching over 7 bases. The source of this sequence is a man aged 50 or older with active or convalescent COVID-19. Sample: peripheral blood. CDR3 region: CASSEVGGDSPLHF. In nucleotides, the CDR3 is TGTGCCAGCAGTGAAGTAGGGGGCGACTCACCCCTCCACTTT.